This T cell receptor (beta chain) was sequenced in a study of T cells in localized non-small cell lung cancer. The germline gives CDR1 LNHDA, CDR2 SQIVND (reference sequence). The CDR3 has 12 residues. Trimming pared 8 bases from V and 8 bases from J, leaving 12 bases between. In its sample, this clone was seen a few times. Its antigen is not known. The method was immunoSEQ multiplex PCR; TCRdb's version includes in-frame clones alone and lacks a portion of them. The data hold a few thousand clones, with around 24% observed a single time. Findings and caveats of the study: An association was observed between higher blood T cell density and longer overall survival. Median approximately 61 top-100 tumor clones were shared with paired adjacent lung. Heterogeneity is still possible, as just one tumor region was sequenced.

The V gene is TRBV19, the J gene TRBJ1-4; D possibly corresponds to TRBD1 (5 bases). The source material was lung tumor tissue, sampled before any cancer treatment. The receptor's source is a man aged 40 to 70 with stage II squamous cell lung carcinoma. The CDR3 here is CASGGHTEKLFF. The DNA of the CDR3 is TGTGCCAGTGGCGGACATACCGAAAAACTGTTTTTT. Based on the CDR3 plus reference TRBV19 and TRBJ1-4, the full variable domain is DGGITQSPKYLFRKEGQNVTLSCEQNLNHDAMYWYRQDPGQGLRLIYYSQIVNDFQKGDIAEGYSVSREKKESFPLTVTSAQKNPTAFYLCASGGHTEKLFFGSGTQLSVL.